The rows below give T cell receptor beta chains drawn from one sample of a study of glioma-infiltrating T cells after dendritic cell vaccination. Repertoires were generated with immunoSEQ multiplex PCR, while TCRdb's copy carries only in-frame clones and drops some. The sample contains around 96,000 clones, 79% of which appear only once. Here the sequenced sample was blood, taken before dendritic cell vaccination. The receptors shown here come from a human donor with glioblastoma. Both conserved end residues are part of each CDR3. The order of the fields is V gene, J gene, clone size, D gene, CDR3 DNA, CDR3 protein. A D gene is named only where the DNA matches it firmly. Part of the rows lack a size; the others show once, few, many or a class for expanded clones.

>TRBV7-8|TRBJ1-1|once|NA
TGTGCCAGCAGCTTGGGCGCGAACACTGAAGCTTTCTTT
CASSLGANTEAFF
>TRBV19|TRBJ2-7|once|NA
TGTGCCAGTAGTTATGGACTGGACTTCTCCTACGAGCAGTACTTC
CASSYGLDFSYEQYF
>TRBV5-1|TRBJ1-4|NA|TRBD1
TGCGCCAGCAGCTTGGGAGGGACAGCTTATGAAAAACTGTTTTTT
CASSLGGTAYEKLFF
>TRBV28|TRBJ1-1|few|NA
TGTGCCAGCAGCCTGACATACATGAACACTGAAGCTTTCTTT
CASSLTYMNTEAFF
>TRBV30|TRBJ2-1|once|TRBD2
TGTGCCTGGAGTGGGGGACTAGCGGGAGGAGGCGATGAGCAGTTCTTC
CAWSGGLAGGGDEQFF
>TRBV2|TRBJ2-5|NA|TRBD1
TGTGCCAGCAGTAATACAGGGGTACAAGAGACCCAGTACTTC
CASSNTGVQETQYF
>TRBV5-4|TRBJ2-7|NA|TRBD2
TGTGCCAGCAGCCCCACCGGGACCCTAGCGGCCCAGCAGTACTTC
CASSPTGTLAAQQYF
>TRBV5-1|TRBJ2-1|NA|TRBD1
TGCGCCAGCAGCTCGGGCTCCGGGACAGGGAGGGGCAATGAGCAGTTCTTC
CASSSGSGTGRGNEQFF
>TRBV2|TRBJ2-7|few|TRBD2
TGTGCCAGCAGCCCCCAGTTGGGAGGGAACGAGCAGTACTTC
CASSPQLGGNEQYF
>TRBV5-1|TRBJ2-7|NA|TRBD1
TGCGCCAGCAGCTTGGTGTCAGGGGGCTCCTACGAGCAGTACTTC
CASSLVSGGSYEQYF
>TRBV6-1|TRBJ2-3|NA|NA
TGTGCCAGCAGTGAGGGGGCTAGCGGAGGCACAGATACGCAGTATTTT
CASSEGASGGTDTQYF
>TRBV5-1|TRBJ2-5|NA|TRBD2
TGCGCCAGCAGCTTGAGGGGACTACCGGAGACCCAGTACTTC
CASSLRGLPETQYF
>TRBV27|TRBJ1-5|NA|NA
TGTGCCAGCAGTTTAAAGGAGGTCGGCCAGCCCCAGCATTTT
CASSLKEVGQPQHF
>TRBV6-5|TRBJ1-2|NA|NA
TGTGCCAGCACCGAAGGGGGGGTGTCCTATGGCTACACCTTC
CASTEGGVSYGYTF
>TRBV7-2|TRBJ1-5|NA|TRBD1
TGTGCCAGCAGCGAGGATGGACAGGGTAATCAGCCCCAGCATTTT
CASSEDGQGNQPQHF
>TRBV5-1|TRBJ2-7|NA|TRBD2
TGCGCCAGCAGCTTGGTAGGCGGGGGGAACTACGAGCAGTACTTC
CASSLVGGGNYEQYF
>TRBV18|TRBJ1-1|NA|TRBD1
TGTGCCAGCTCAGGGACAGGGTACACTGAAGCTTTCTTT
CASSGTGYTEAFF
>TRBV7-2|TRBJ2-1|NA|NA
TGTGCCAGCAGCTTAGGAGTGGGGAGAGAGAATGAGCAGTTCTTC
CASSLGVGRENEQFF
>TRBV19|TRBJ2-1|NA|TRBD2
TGTGCCAGTAGTTCCCGGACTAGCGGGGGGGCGAGGGAGCAGTTCTTC
CASSSRTSGGAREQFF
>TRBV28|TRBJ2-4|NA|NA
TGTGCCAGCAGCCAGAGAGGGTCTCATCCCAAAAACATTCAGTACTTC
CASSQRGSHPKNIQYF
>TRBV5-1|TRBJ1-2|NA|NA
TGCGCCAGCAGCTTGGAAACAGGGTATGGCTACACCTTC
CASSLETGYGYTF
>TRBV11-2|TRBJ1-3|few|NA
TGTGCCAGCAGCTTTCTGCCTCTCACTAACTCTGGAAACACCATATATTTT
CASSFLPLTNSGNTIYF
>TRBV18|TRBJ2-2|NA|NA
TGTGCCAGCTCACCGTCGACAGGTGGGACGGGGGAGCTGTTTTTT
CASSPSTGGTGELFF
>TRBV19|TRBJ1-4|NA|NA
TGTGCCAGTAGTATATCTTTCAGAGAAAAACTGTTTTTT
CASSISFREKLFF
>TRBV4-1|TRBJ2-7|NA|NA
TGCGCCAGCAGCCTCGTGGACAAATACGAGCAGTACTTC
CASSLVDKYEQYF
>TRBV19|TRBJ1-1|NA|NA
TGTGCCAGTAGTCAACAGGGCCCTGAAGCTTTCTTT
CASSQQGPEAFF
>TRBV4-1|TRBJ2-7|NA|TRBD1
TGCGCCAGCAGCCCCGGACAGGGGCCGTCCTACGAGCAGTACTTC
CASSPGQGPSYEQYF
>TRBV2|TRBJ2-7|NA|NA
TGTGCCAGCAGACAGGTCTACGAGCAGTACTTC
CASRQVYEQYF
>TRBV19|TRBJ2-1|NA|NA
TGTGCCAGTAGCGAGTTCAATGAGCAGTTCTTC
CASSEFNEQFF
>TRBV6-4|TRBJ2-3|once|TRBD2
TGTGCCAGCAGTACTAGCGGGAATACACGAGATACGCAGTATTTT
CASSTSGNTRDTQYF
>TRBV7-8|TRBJ1-5|NA|NA
TGTGCCAGCAGTCGGGTTAGGGGCAGTGGCAATCAGCCCCAGCATTTT
CASSRVRGSGNQPQHF
>TRBV9|TRBJ1-2|once|TRBD1
TGTGCCAGCAGCGGGGGGCGGACAGGCGCGGATGGCTACACCTTC
CASSGGRTGADGYTF
>TRBV5-4|TRBJ2-1|NA|TRBD2
TGTGCCAGCAGCTTGATGCTTAGCGGGAGTAGGGATGAGCAGTTCTTC
CASSLMLSGSRDEQFF
>TRBV29-1|TRBJ2-7|once|TRBD1
TGCACCCTATGTTGGGGGCAGGGGGCAGGCGAGCAGTACTTC
CTLCWGQGAGEQYF
>TRBV6-1|TRBJ2-7|NA|TRBD2
TGTGCCAGCAGTGGGAGGAAAAGGGGCCTAGGGACTAGCGGGGCCTCCGAGCAGTACTTC
CASSGRKRGLGTSGASEQYF
>TRBV6-5|TRBJ1-3|NA|NA
TGTGCCAGCAGTTACCGCACGGGGAGCTCTGGAAACACCATATATTTT
CASSYRTGSSGNTIYF
>TRBV12-5|TRBJ2-7|NA|NA
TGTGCTAGTGGTTCCCCGGTAGGGGGTTCTATCTACGAGCAGTACTTC
CASGSPVGGSIYEQYF
>TRBV28|TRBJ2-2|NA|TRBD2
TGTGCCAGCAGTGACGGGACTAGTAATAGATGGGAGCTGTTTTTT
CASSDGTSNRWELFF
>TRBV5-1|TRBJ1-6|NA|NA
TGCGCCAGCAGCTTACAGGGATTAGGTGATTCACCCCTCCACTTT
CASSLQGLGDSPLHF
>TRBV19|TRBJ1-5|NA|NA
TGTGCCAGTAGTCCCCTAGGACAAGAAGTTTATAGCAATCAGCCCCAGCATTTT
CASSPLGQEVYSNQPQHF
>TRBV4-2|TRBJ2-3|NA|TRBD2
TGTGCCAGCAGCCAAGGCGCACTAGCGGGAGGAGAAGGTACGCAGTATTTT
CASSQGALAGGEGTQYF
>TRBV5-4|TRBJ2-7|NA|NA
TGTGCCAGCAGCTTGGGGGGGGGACACTACGAGCAGTACTTC
CASSLGGGHYEQYF
>TRBV21-1|TRBJ1-1|few|NA
TGTGCCATCTCGTCCGGGACAGGGGCAGCTTTCTTT
CAISSGTGAAFF
>TRBV11-2|TRBJ1-1|NA|NA
TGTGCCAGCAGCTTAGATCGGAGCACTGAAGCTTTCTTT
CASSLDRSTEAFF
>TRBV18|TRBJ1-4|NA|NA
TGTGCCAGTCGACCGAGGAGCACAACTAATGAAAAACTGTTTTTT
CASRPRSTTNEKLFF
>TRBV6-5|TRBJ1-3|NA|NA
TGTGCCAGCAGTAAACAGGGAAGCTCTGGAAACACCATATATTTT
CASSKQGSSGNTIYF
>TRBV19|TRBJ1-2|few|TRBD1
TGTGCCAGTAGTATCCTCCACGGGACAGGAAACTATGGCTACACCTTC
CASSILHGTGNYGYTF
>TRBV11-2|TRBJ2-7|NA|TRBD2
TGTGCCAGCAGCCTAGCGGGAGGGCTCTACGAGCAGTACTTC
CASSLAGGLYEQYF
>TRBV19|TRBJ2-7|once|TRBD1
TGTGCCAGTAGTATTGGGACAGGGTGGAACGAGCAGTACTTC
CASSIGTGWNEQYF
>TRBV30|TRBJ1-6|NA|TRBD1
TGTGCCTGGACAGGGGGGAGCAATTCACCCCTCCACTTT
CAWTGGSNSPLHF
>TRBV4-1|TRBJ2-7|NA|TRBD2
TGCGCCAGCAGCCAGTATCCGGTAAATAGCGGGACTTATTCCTACGAGCAGTACTTC
CASSQYPVNSGTYSYEQYF
>TRBV12-5|TRBJ1-5|NA|NA
TGTGCTAGTGGTTTGTCACGGGGAGATCCCAATCAGCCCCAGCATTTT
CASGLSRGDPNQPQHF
>TRBV19|TRBJ1-1|few|NA
TGTGCCAGTAGTACCCAAGCGACAGTCTCTGAAGCTTTCTTT
CASSTQATVSEAFF
>TRBV5-1|TRBJ2-7|NA|NA
TGCGCCAGCAGTGAGCAGGCGCACTCCTACGAGCAGTACTTC
CASSEQAHSYEQYF
>TRBV18|TRBJ1-1|NA|NA
TGTGCCAGCTCACCCCGTGGGAGAATGGAAGCTTTCTTT
CASSPRGRMEAFF